These 25 T cell receptor beta chains were sequenced from one sample in a study of blood T cell repertoires in COVID-19. The repertoire was sequenced with immunoSEQ multiplex PCR; TCRdb's copy has only in-frame clones and lacks some. The sample consists of roughly 250,000 clones, about 90% of them appearing once. Sequences were obtained from peripheral blood. The source of these receptors is a man between 60 and 75 years old who had recovered from COVID-19.

V and J are TRBV18 and TRBJ2-2; 8 bases are a match to TRBD1. Losses at the gene ends were 6 bases for V and 5 bases for J; bases not matched to a gene: 5. CDR3 length: 14 amino acids. Germline CDR1 and CDR2: KGHSH and LQKENI. The CDR3 DNA follows: TGTGCCAGCTCGACAGGGGTATGGACCGGGGAGCTGTTTTTT. Translated, it gives CASSTGVWTGELFF.

The genes are TRBV30 and TRBJ1-4; D is undetermined. The germline V gene encodes CDR1 GTSNPN and CDR2 SVGIG (reference sequence). Trimming stripped 3 bases from V and 0 bases from J, with 11 bases between. The CDR3 has 15 amino acids. CDR3 sequence reads: CAWSTPGSTNEKLFF. Here the CDR3 DNA reads TGTGCCTGGAGCACTCCGGGTTCAACTAATGAAAAACTGTTTTTT.

The J gene is TRBJ2-3, the V gene TRBV19, with TRBD1 matching over 7 bases. After removal of 1 base from V and 1 base from J, the junction contained 5 bases not matched to a gene. The CDR3 is 16 amino acids. Germline loops: CDR1 LNHDA, CDR2 SQIVND (reference sequence). The CDR3 nucleotides are TGTGCCAGTAGTATAGGGGGACAGAGTCGCACAGATACGCAGTATTTT. Translated, it gives CASSIGGQSRTDTQYF.

The chain is built from TRBV6-1 and TRBJ1-2; D is undetermined. The CDR3 sequence is 15 residues long. Trimming took off 2 bases at V and 4 bases at J, with 14 bases between the two ends. In germline, CDR1 is MNHNS, CDR2 SASEGT. The CDR3: CASSERLADLYGYTF. In DNA, the CDR3 is TGTGCCAGCAGTGAACGACTAGCGGACCTCTATGGCTACACCTTC.

The rearrangement links TRBV7-9 to TRBJ2-6, with 8 bases lining up with TRBD2. The trim removed 7 bases at V and 4 bases at J, leaving 9 bases unmatched. Germline V lookup: CDR1 SEHNR, CDR2 FQNEAQ (reference sequence). The CDR3 extends over 16 amino acids. The CDR3 bases are TGTGCCAGCACCCCGGGGGGGGGCTGGGGGGCCAACGTCCTGACTTTC. Translating gives CASTPGGGWGANVLTF.

The chain combines TRBV6-5 with TRBJ2-7; D perhaps matches TRBD1 (5 bases). V lost 2 bases and J lost 5, with 10 bases in between. Germline V lookup: CDR1 MNHEY, CDR2 SVGAGI. The CDR3 covers 13 residues. The CDR3 region has the DNA TGTGCCAGCAGTTACAGGGGAAGGGACGAGCAGTACTTC. It specifies CASSYRGRDEQYF.

The V call is TRBV6-4, the J call TRBJ1-2; the D is unclear. The length of the CDR3 is 14 residues. Germline CDR1 is MRHNA and CDR2 is SNTAGT. Trimming stripped 4 bases from V and 6 bases from J, with 15 bases between. CDR3 DNA: TGTGCCAGCAGTGTAGGGAGAGACGGGCATGGCTACACCTTC. This encodes CASSVGRDGHGYTF.

The J gene is TRBJ2-7, the V gene TRBV7-9, with 7 bases that match TRBD2. The CDR3 is 12 amino acids. Trimming at V came to 8 bases and at J to 0 bases, leaving 1 base not matched to a gene. From germline, CDR1 is SEHNR and CDR2 FQNEAQ (reference sequence). CDR3 DNA sequence: TGTGCCAGCGGGGGGGGCTCCTACGAGCAGTACTTC. It is translated as CASGGGSYEQYF.

The chain has TRBV5-1 and TRBJ2-2; D possibly corresponds to TRBD2 (7 bases). Germline V gives CDR1 SGHRS, CDR2 YFSETQ. CDR3 length equals 19 residues. Trimming stripped 4 bases from V and 0 bases from J, with 22 bases between. The CDR3 bases are TGCGCCAGCAGCCCGGCGGGGGCCACACCCAACGCGAACACCGGGGAGCTGTTTTTT. It codes for CASSPAGATPNANTGELFF. The variable domain in full, completed from reference TRBV5-1 and TRBJ2-2, reads KAGVTQTPRYLIKTRGQQVTLSCSPISGHRSVSWYQQTPGQGLQFLFEYFSETQRNKGNFPGRFSGRQFSNSRSEMNVSTLELGDSALYLCASSPAGATPNANTGELFFGEGSRLTVL.

The gene calls are TRBV18 and TRBJ1-1; 7 positions agree with TRBD1. Germline V gene data show CDR1 as KGHSH and CDR2 as LQKENI. The CDR3 loop spans 13 amino acids. The ends lost 3 bases at V and 4 bases at J; junction bases unmatched: 2. The CDR3 reads CASSPTGFTEAFF. The CDR3 DNA reads as TGTGCCAGCTCACCGACAGGGTTCACTGAAGCTTTCTTT.

As DNA, the CDR3 is TGTGCCAGCAGCGTCGGGTCCACAGATACGCAGTATTTT. Its protein is CASSVGSTDTQYF. The chain couples TRBV9 to TRBJ2-3; D gene uncertain. The CDR3 is 13 residues long. V was clipped by 2 bases and J by 2 bases, with 6 bases between them. Germline V gives CDR1 SGDLS, CDR2 YYNGEE.

This sequence joins TRBV6-6 and TRBJ2-2, with D possibly being TRBD2 (5 bases). CDR1 is MNHNY and CDR2 is SVGAGI in the germline V gene (reference sequence). The CDR3 loop spans 15 amino acids. Between the trimmed V and J ends, which lost 2 bases and 3 bases, there was a span of 10 bases. CDR3 DNA: TGTGCCAGCAGTTACCTTCTCGGGGACACCGGGGAGCTGTTTTTT. This gives the protein CASSYLLGDTGELFF.

For the CDR3, the DNA is TGTGCCAGCAGCCAAGCTCGGGGGAATAACTATGGCTACACCTTC. It translates to CASSQARGNNYGYTF. The chain joins TRBV3-1 (or the pseudogene TRBV3-2) to TRBJ1-2; TRBD1 is a possible D gene (5 bases). Trimming shortened V by 1 base and J by 1 base, and 10 bases separated the two germline ends. The CDR3 sequence is 15 residues long. Germline V gene data show CDR1 as LGHDT and CDR2 as YNNKEL (reference sequence).

This clone was seen a few times. V usage is TRBV7-2 and J usage is TRBJ1-3; D may be TRBD1 (6 bases). Germline assignment: CDR1 SGHTA and CDR2 FQGNSA. V lost 5 bases, J lost 1 base, and 9 bases lay in between. This CDR3 region has 14 residues. CDR3 amino acids: CASSIQGSGNTIYF. CDR3 coding DNA: TGTGCCAGCAGCATACAGGGATCTGGAAACACCATATATTTT.

A remark on this clone: The same CDR3 arises from other DNA sequences in this sample as well. The rearrangement links TRBV19 to TRBJ2-3, with D maybe TRBD1 (7 bases). Looked up from germline, CDR1 is LNHDA and CDR2 is SQIVND (reference sequence). The CDR3 length is 15 residues. Trimming shortened V by 1 base and J by 1 base, and 9 bases separated the two germline ends. The CDR3 reads CASSIAGGRTDTQYF. The CDR3 DNA sequence: TGTGCCAGTAGTATAGCAGGGGGGCGCACAGATACGCAGTATTTT.

V and J are TRBV11-2 and TRBJ2-7; 11 positions match TRBD2. The CDR3 spans 16 residues. Germline V CDR1 and CDR2: SGHAT, FQNNGV. V lost 4 bases and J lost 5; bases outside the gene matches: 10. The CDR3 reads CASSSGASGGFHEQYV. As DNA, the CDR3 is TGTGCCAGCAGCTCCGGGGCTAGCGGGGGGTTCCACGAGCAGTACGTC.

This clone was found a few times. The chain links TRBV6-5 to TRBJ1-3, with a possible D match to TRBD1 (5 bases). CDR1 MNHEY and CDR2 SVGAGI come from the germline V gene. The V and J ends lost 6 bases and 4 bases respectively, with 16 bases between them. The CDR3 is made up of 15 amino acids. CDR3 sequence: CASRARAAGGNTIYF. CDR3 nucleotide sequence: TGTGCCAGCAGAGCCAGGGCCGCCGGAGGAAACACCATATATTTT.

In DNA, the CDR3 is TGCGCCAGCAGTGTTGGGACTAGCGGGGAGAATGAGCAGTTCTTC. The encoded protein is CASSVGTSGENEQFF. The chain recombines TRBV10-1 with TRBJ2-1, with TRBD2 matching 13 bases. V trimming: 4 bases; J trimming: 7 bases; junction bases outside the gene matches: 4. The germline CDR1 and CDR2 sequences are WNHNN and SYGVQD (reference sequence). The CDR3 runs 15 residues.

The chain is built from TRBV30 and TRBJ2-1, with 13 bases lining up with TRBD2. Trimming removed 3 bases from V and 3 bases from J; junction bases left unmatched: 2. Germline assignment: CDR1 GTSNPN and CDR2 SVGIG (reference sequence). This CDR3 is 15 amino acids long. The CDR3, as DNA: TGTGCCTGGAGCCGACTAGCGGGGGGCTACAATGAGCAGTTCTTC. Its translation: CAWSRLAGGYNEQFF.

The V and J genes are TRBV10-2 and TRBJ2-7; 8 nucleotides match TRBD1. The V and J ends lost 6 bases and 9 bases, in that order; junction bases with no gene match: 13. The germline V gene has CDR1 WSHSY and CDR2 SAAADI. The CDR3 totals 14 residues. The CDR3 protein is CASRAGTGLTRQYV. The CDR3 DNA follows: TGCGCCAGCAGGGCGGGGACAGGTCTTACGAGGCAGTACGTC.

The genes are TRBV30 and TRBJ1-4, with 8 bases that match TRBD1. Germline CDR1 and CDR2: GTSNPN and SVGIG (reference sequence). The junction had 6 bases not matched to a gene; V was cut back by 6 bases and J by 3 bases. The CDR3 consists of 14 residues. The CDR3 protein is CACNHRGSNEKLFF. The DNA of the CDR3 is TGTGCCTGCAATCACAGGGGGTCTAATGAAAAACTGTTTTTT. The full variable domain, completed using reference TRBV30 and TRBJ1-4, is SQTIHQWPATLVQPVGSPLSLECTVEGTSNPNLYWYRQAAGRGLQLLFYSVGIGQISSEVPQNLSASRPQDRQFILSSKKLLLSDSGFYLCACNHRGSNEKLFFGSGTQLSVL.

This chain joins TRBV7-9 and TRBJ2-7; 10 bases are a match to TRBD1. V was clipped by 5 bases and J by 1 base; unmatched bases: 14. Germline V gene data show CDR1 as SEHNR and CDR2 as FQNEAQ (reference sequence). The length of the CDR3 is 18 residues. CDR3 DNA: TGTGCCAGCAGCCCACCCCCGGGTAGGGACAGGGGATCCTACGAGCAGTACGTC. Protein: CASSPPPGRDRGSYEQYV.

The chain combines TRBV28 with TRBJ1-1, with 7 bases fitting TRBD1. CDR3 length: 16 residues. With V trimmed by 2 bases and J by 1 base, 7 bases remained unmatched. Germline V CDR1 and CDR2: MDHEN, SYDVKM. Here the CDR3 DNA reads TGTGCCAGCAGTTTACCACAGGGGTTCGGGAACACTGAAGCTTTCTTT. Its protein is CASSLPQGFGNTEAFF. The full variable domain, rest sourced from reference TRBV28 and TRBJ1-1, is DVKVTQSSRYLVKRTGEKVFLECVQDMDHENMFWYRQDPGLGLRLIYFSYDVKMKEKGDIPEGYSVSREKKERFSLILESASTNQTSMYLCASSLPQGFGNTEAFFGQGTRLTVV.

The chain recombines TRBV30 with TRBJ1-2; D might be TRBD1 (5 bases). Germline V gives CDR1 GTSNPN, CDR2 SVGIG (reference sequence). The CDR3 is 12 amino acids. V was trimmed by 8 bases and J by 7 bases, leaving 17 bases between them. The CDR3: CAALGGFSGYTF. Here the CDR3 DNA reads TGTGCCGCACTGGGGGGTTTTTCTGGCTACACCTTC.

This chain links TRBV6-1 with TRBJ2-7; TRBD1 matches at 10 bases. The CDR3 spans 15 residues. With 1 base clipped from V and 8 bases from J, the junction kept 8 bases outside the gene matches. CDR1 is MNHNS and CDR2 is SASEGT in the germline V gene. Written as DNA, the CDR3 is TGTGCCAGCAGTGAAGTTCGGACAGGGGGTAGTCAGCAGTACGTC. Protein: CASSEVRTGGSQQYV.